This is a list of T cell receptor beta chains from one sample in a study of T-cell memory formation after mild COVID-19. Each CDR3 protein gets one entry after TCRdb re-called the 5' RACE reads with MiXCR. The sample contains hundreds of thousands of distinct CDR3 sequences, approximately 24% of which appear only once. Sequenced material: PBMCs or a T cell subset sorted from them (not recorded which). These receptor sequences come from an adult woman who had mild COVID-19 (a few samples of this study predate the infection). Cell type and time point are not known. CDR3s include the opening cysteine and the closing phenylalanine or tryptophan. A D gene is named only where the DNA matches it firmly. Part of the rows lack a size; the others show once, few, many or a class for expanded clones.

cdr3_length	j_call	clone_size	v_call	d_call	cdr3_nt	cdr3_aa
16	TRBJ2-1	few	TRBV6-6	TRBD2	TGTGCCAGCAGTTCCCGCGGGACTAGGACCCACAATGAGCAGTTCTTC	CASSSRGTRTHNEQFF
14	TRBJ2-3	many	TRBV12-3/TRBV12-4	TRBD1	TGTGCCAGCAGTCCAAGGACAGGGACAGATACGCAGTATTTT	CASSPRTGTDTQYF
17	TRBJ2-5	many	TRBV4-2	TRBD2	TGTGCCAGCAGCCAAGAGGGGACTAGCGGGGGGGTGAAGACCCAGTACTTC	CASSQEGTSGGVKTQYF
15	TRBJ2-7	NA	TRBV6-5	NA	TGTGCCAGCAGTTACTCAGGCCGAAGCTCCTACGAGCAGTACTTC	CASSYSGRSSYEQYF
17	TRBJ2-7	NA	TRBV20-1	NA	TGCAGTGCCCTGGGGGCCCTGAGCTACCCTCTCACCTACGAGCAGTACTTC	CSALGALSYPLTYEQYF
15	TRBJ2-3	NA	TRBV12-3/TRBV12-4	TRBD1	TGTGCCAGCAGCGAAACCGGGACAGGGGAAGATACGCAGTATTTT	CASSETGTGEDTQYF
19	TRBJ2-1	few	TRBV5-7	TRBD2	TGTGCCAGCAGCTTGGTGGGGGAACGACTAGCGGGTACCTACAATGAGCAGTTCTTC	CASSLVGERLAGTYNEQFF
18	TRBJ1-4	few	TRBV25-1	NA	TGTGCCAGCAGGCCTCAGACGGAGGACTGGCTGGGAAATGAAAAACTGTTTTTT	CASRPQTEDWLGNEKLFF
16	TRBJ2-1	NA	TRBV7-9	NA	TGTGCCAGCAGCTTAGCGCTGAGGGAACCTTACAATGAGCAGTTCTTC	CASSLALREPYNEQFF
13	TRBJ2-7	NA	TRBV25-1	NA	TGTGCCAGCAGTGAAGGGACGGTCTACGAGCAGTACTTC	CASSEGTVYEQYF
11	TRBJ2-7	few	TRBV12-3/TRBV12-4	NA	TGTGCCAGCAGTGAGTCTGGGGAGCAGTACTTC	CASSESGEQYF
15	TRBJ2-3	NA	TRBV7-8	NA	TGTGCCAGCAGCTTAGGCGGACCGAGGGGAGATACGCAGTATTTT	CASSLGGPRGDTQYF
12	TRBJ2-7	NA	TRBV13	NA	TGTGCCAGCAGCGTGACTAGATACGAGCAGTACTTC	CASSVTRYEQYF
15	TRBJ2-2	NA	TRBV24-1	TRBD1	TGTGCCACCAGCAGACAGGGGATGAACACCGGGGAGCTGTTTTTT	CATSRQGMNTGELFF
12	TRBJ2-1	NA	TRBV5-1	NA	TGCGCCAGCAGCATCGTTGGGAATGAGCAGTTCTTC	CASSIVGNEQFF
16	TRBJ2-2	NA	TRBV20-1	TRBD2	TGCAGTGCTAGACTAAGCGGGGGCGCGAACACCGGGGAGCTGTTTTTT	CSARLSGGANTGELFF
13	TRBJ2-3	few	TRBV5-6	TRBD2	TGTGCCAGCACGGGACTAGTTCAAGATACGCAGTATTTT	CASTGLVQDTQYF
15	TRBJ1-2	NA	TRBV20-1	TRBD1	TGCAGTGCCCCGGGACAGATAAACACGGACTATGGCTACACCTTC	CSAPGQINTDYGYTF
13	TRBJ1-2	many	TRBV14	TRBD1	TGTGCCAGCAGCCAGGGACAGGGCTATGGCTACACCTTC	CASSQGQGYGYTF
14	TRBJ2-1	NA	TRBV18	TRBD1	TGTGCCAGCTCACCCCAGGACAGGGATAATGAGCAGTTCTTC	CASSPQDRDNEQFF
11	TRBJ2-4	few	TRBV15	NA	TGTGCCACCAGCAGCGGGACCATTCAGTACTTC	CATSSGTIQYF
11	TRBJ1-6	few	TRBV25-1	NA	TGTGCCAGCAGTAAAGACCTAATCCTCCACTTT	CASSKDLILHF
18	TRBJ2-1	NA	TRBV2	NA	TGTGCCAGCAGTGAAATTGCTGCTTATTCGGGCTCCTACAATGAGCAGTTCTTC	CASSEIAAYSGSYNEQFF
15	TRBJ2-3	few	TRBV7-9	TRBD2	TGTGCCAGCAGCCTAAGACTAGCGTCCGCAGATACGCAGTATTTT	CASSLRLASADTQYF
15	TRBJ2-5	NA	TRBV12-3/TRBV12-4	NA	TGTGCCAGCAGACGATATGGGGGGGCCCAAGAGACCCAGTACTTC	CASRRYGGAQETQYF
15	TRBJ1-6	NA	TRBV5-4	NA	TGTGCCAGCAGCTTGGAGGGGTTCCCTAATTCACCCCTCCACTTT	CASSLEGFPNSPLHF
21	TRBJ1-5	NA	TRBV21-1	NA	TGTGCCAGCAGCGGCGGACAGGGTGGAGGGGACGAAATATATAGCAATCAGCCCCAGCATTTT	CASSGGQGGGDEIYSNQPQHF
15	TRBJ1-1	NA	TRBV5-1	NA	TGCGCCAGCAGCTTCCGACAGCCGCAGGAGCCTGAAGCTTTCTTT	CASSFRQPQEPEAFF
15	TRBJ2-2	NA	TRBV24-1	NA	TGTGCCACCAGTGGGACCGGGGGAAACACCGGGGAGCTGTTTTTT	CATSGTGGNTGELFF
13	TRBJ1-1	few	TRBV2	TRBD1	TGTGCCAGCAGTGGCGGGACAGGGAACACCCGGGGGTTT	CASSGGTGNTRGF
17	TRBJ2-5	many	TRBV4-2	TRBD2	TGTGCCAGCAGCCAAGGCCCCCTGAGCGGGGGGGAAGAGACCCAGTACTTC	CASSQGPLSGGEETQYF
18	TRBJ2-4	NA	TRBV24-1	TRBD2	TGTGCCACCAGTGACCCTTCACTAGCGGGTGTAGCCAAAAACATTCAGTACTTC	CATSDPSLAGVAKNIQYF
17	TRBJ1-2	NA	TRBV2	TRBD1	TGTGCCAGCAGTGAATTAGGGACAGCCTCTTCTAACTATGGCTACACCTTC	CASSELGTASSNYGYTF
12	TRBJ2-7	few	TRBV29-1	TRBD2	TGCAGCGGACTAGCGGGGGCCTACGAGCAGTACTTC	CSGLAGAYEQYF
15	TRBJ1-5	few	TRBV27	NA	TGTGCCAGCAGTCAAGCAGACAGCGTCAATCAGCCCCAGCATTTT	CASSQADSVNQPQHF
13	TRBJ2-1	many	TRBV7-9	NA	TGTGCCAGCAGTTTCGACGGCTACAATGAGCAGTTCTTC	CASSFDGYNEQFF
14	TRBJ2-2	few	TRBV2	NA	TGTGCCAGCAGTGAAGTCCCGACCGCCGGGGAGCTGTTTTTT	CASSEVPTAGELFF
12	TRBJ1-1	NA	TRBV25-1	TRBD1	TGTGCCAGCAGACGGACAGGGTCTGAAGCTTTCTTT	CASRRTGSEAFF
14	TRBJ1-4	NA	TRBV5-1	NA	TGCGCCAGCAGCTTGGAGGGGAACAATGAAAAACTGTTTTTT	CASSLEGNNEKLFF
15	TRBJ2-1	few	TRBV11-1	TRBD1	TGTGCCAGCAACGGCGGAACAGGGGCCTACAATGAGCAGTTCTTC	CASNGGTGAYNEQFF
14	TRBJ1-1	NA	TRBV7-2	NA	TGTGCCAGCAGCTCCTACGACAGGAACACTGAAGCTTTCTTT	CASSSYDRNTEAFF
19	TRBJ1-3	few	TRBV5-6	TRBD1	TGTGCCAGCAGCCCGGATCGTTTCTCCGGGACAGTGTCAGGAAACACCATATATTTT	CASSPDRFSGTVSGNTIYF
15	TRBJ2-2	NA	TRBV7-9	NA	TGTGCCAGCCTCAACCGGGGGGCTTCCACCGGGGAGCTGTTTTTT	CASLNRGASTGELFF
15	TRBJ1-1	NA	TRBV10-3	TRBD1	TGTGCCATCAGGGACAGGGGTCGGGGGAACACTGAAGCTTTCTTT	CAIRDRGRGNTEAFF
15	TRBJ1-1	NA	TRBV5-1	NA	TGCGCCAGCAGCCCCGAAGTGGGGGTGGGCACTGAAGCTTTCTTT	CASSPEVGVGTEAFF
15	TRBJ2-3	few	TRBV24-1	TRBD2	TGTGCCACCAGTGATTCCAGGGAGGGTCCAGATACGCAGTATTTT	CATSDSREGPDTQYF
15	TRBJ1-2	few	TRBV6-5	NA	TGTGCCAGCAGGTTCCTCGGGGGGTCATTTTATGGGGACACCTTC	CASRFLGGSFYGDTF
14	TRBJ1-1	few	TRBV5-1	NA	TGCGCCAGCAGCTTAGGCGGGACCGCGCTCGAAGCTTTCTTT	CASSLGGTALEAFF
14	TRBJ1-1	few	TRBV19	NA	TGTGCCAGTAGTAAACCAGGGTGGAACACTGAAGCTTTCTTT	CASSKPGWNTEAFF
19	TRBJ2-3	NA	TRBV7-9	TRBD2	TGTGCCAGCAGCTCCGCCGGGACTAGCGGGCACCAAAGCACAGATACGCAGTATTTT	CASSSAGTSGHQSTDTQYF
15	TRBJ2-1	few	TRBV7-9	TRBD2	TGTGCCAGCAGCCCTGACCTTAGCGGGCTAAATGAGCAGTTCTTC	CASSPDLSGLNEQFF
12	TRBJ1-2	NA	TRBV6-2/TRBV6-3	NA	TGTGCCAGCAGTTATGCCGGGATTGGCTACACCTTC	CASSYAGIGYTF
14	TRBJ2-2	few	TRBV4-1	NA	TGCGCCAGCAGCCATTACATATGGACCGGGGAGCTGTTTTTT	CASSHYIWTGELFF
16	TRBJ2-6	NA	TRBV20-1	NA	TGCAGTGCTAGGGCACTCCCCGGGTCTGGGGCCAACGTCCTGACTTTC	CSARALPGSGANVLTF
13	TRBJ2-2	few	TRBV7-2	NA	TGTGCCAGCAGCTTAACCCAGACCGGGGAGCTGTTTTTT	CASSLTQTGELFF